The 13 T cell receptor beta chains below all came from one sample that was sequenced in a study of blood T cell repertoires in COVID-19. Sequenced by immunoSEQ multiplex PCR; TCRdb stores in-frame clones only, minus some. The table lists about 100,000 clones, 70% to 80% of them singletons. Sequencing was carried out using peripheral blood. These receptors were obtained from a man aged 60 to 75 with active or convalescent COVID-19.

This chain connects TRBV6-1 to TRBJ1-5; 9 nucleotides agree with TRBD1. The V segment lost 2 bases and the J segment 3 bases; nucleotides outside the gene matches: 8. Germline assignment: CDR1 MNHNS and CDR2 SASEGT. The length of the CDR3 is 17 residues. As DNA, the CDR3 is TGTGCCAGCAGTGAATATGGGACAGGGCCCCCCAATCAGCCCCAGCATTTT. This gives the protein CASSEYGTGPPNQPQHF.

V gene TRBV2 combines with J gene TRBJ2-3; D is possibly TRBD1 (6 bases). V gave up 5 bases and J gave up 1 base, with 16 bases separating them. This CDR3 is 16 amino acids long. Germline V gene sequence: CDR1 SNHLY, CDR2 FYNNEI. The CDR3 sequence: CASSPSTGQGTDTQYF. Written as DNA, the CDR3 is TGTGCCAGCAGTCCTTCGACAGGCCAGGGCACAGATACGCAGTATTTT. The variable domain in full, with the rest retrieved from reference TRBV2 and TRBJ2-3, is EPEVTQTPSHQVTQMGQEVILRCVPISNHLYFYWYRQILGQKVEFLVSFYNNEISEKSEIFDDQFSVERPDGSNFTLKIRSTKLEDSAMYFCASSPSTGQGTDTQYFGPGTRLTVL.

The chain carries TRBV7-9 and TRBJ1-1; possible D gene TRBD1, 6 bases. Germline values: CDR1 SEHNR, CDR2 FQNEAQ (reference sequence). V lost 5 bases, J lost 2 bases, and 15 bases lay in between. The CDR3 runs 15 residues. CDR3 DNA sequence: TGTGCCAGCAGCCCCCCCGGGACAACTAACACTGAAGCTTTCTTT. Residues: CASSPPGTTNTEAFF.

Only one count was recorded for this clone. CDR3 nucleotides: TGTGCCAGCATTCGGGACTTACGCTCTGGAAACACCATATATTTT. Translated: CASIRDLRSGNTIYF. J is TRBJ1-3 and V is TRBV6-5, with a possible D match to TRBD1 (5 bases). The CDR3 has 15 amino acids. Germline values: CDR1 MNHEY, CDR2 SVGAGI. The V and J ends lost 7 bases and 0 bases respectively, with 13 bases between them.

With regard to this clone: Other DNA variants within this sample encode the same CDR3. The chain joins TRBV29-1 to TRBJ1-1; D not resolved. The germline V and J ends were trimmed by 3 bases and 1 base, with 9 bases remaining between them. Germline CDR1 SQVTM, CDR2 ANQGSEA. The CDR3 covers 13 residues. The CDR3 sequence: CSVEGRGNTEAFF. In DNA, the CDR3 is TGCAGCGTTGAGGGCCGGGGGAACACTGAAGCTTTCTTT.

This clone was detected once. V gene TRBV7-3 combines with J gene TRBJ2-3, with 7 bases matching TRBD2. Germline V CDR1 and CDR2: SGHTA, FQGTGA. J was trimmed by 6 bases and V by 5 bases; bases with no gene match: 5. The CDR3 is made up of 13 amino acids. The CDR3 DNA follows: TGTGCCAGCAGCCCTGCGGGAGCGGATACGCAGTATTTT. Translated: CASSPAGADTQYF.

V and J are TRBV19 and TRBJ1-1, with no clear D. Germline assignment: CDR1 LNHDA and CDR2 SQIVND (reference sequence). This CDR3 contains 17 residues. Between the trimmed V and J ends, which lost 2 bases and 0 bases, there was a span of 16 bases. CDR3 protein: CASSILTATPMNTEAFF. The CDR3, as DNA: TGTGCCAGTAGTATACTAACAGCAACCCCGATGAACACTGAAGCTTTCTTT.

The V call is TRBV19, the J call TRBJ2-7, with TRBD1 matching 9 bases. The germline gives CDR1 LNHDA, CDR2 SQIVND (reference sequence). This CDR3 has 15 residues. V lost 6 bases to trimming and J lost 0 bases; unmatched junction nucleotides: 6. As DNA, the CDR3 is TGTGCCAGTAGCCTACAGGGGGCGGCCTCCTACGAGCAGTACTTC. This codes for CASSLQGAASYEQYF.

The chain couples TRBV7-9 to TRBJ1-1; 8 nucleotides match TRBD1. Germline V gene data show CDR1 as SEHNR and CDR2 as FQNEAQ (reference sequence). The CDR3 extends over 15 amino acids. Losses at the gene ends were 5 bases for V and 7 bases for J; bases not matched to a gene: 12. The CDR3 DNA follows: TGTGCCAGCAGCCGTCAAATTTCCGGGACAGGTGAAGCTTTCTTT. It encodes CASSRQISGTGEAFF.

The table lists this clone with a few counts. CDR3 region: CASTPARENEQFF. The CDR3 DNA reads as TGTGCCAGCACCCCCGCTAGGGAGAATGAGCAGTTCTTC. The chain has TRBV7-2 and TRBJ2-1, with a tentative D call TRBD2 (5 bases). This CDR3 is 13 amino acids long. V shed 7 bases and J shed 7 bases, with 14 bases lying between them. Per the germline V gene, CDR1 is SGHTA and CDR2 is FQGNSA.

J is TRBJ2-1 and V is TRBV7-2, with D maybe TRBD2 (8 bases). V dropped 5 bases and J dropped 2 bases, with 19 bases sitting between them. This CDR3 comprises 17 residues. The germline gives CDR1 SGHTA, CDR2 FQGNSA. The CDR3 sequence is CASSPKGAGGPYNEQFF. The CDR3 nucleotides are TGTGCCAGCAGCCCCAAGGGGGCGGGAGGCCCCTACAATGAGCAGTTCTTC.

CDR3 amino acids: CASSLWASGRSSEQFF. The CDR3 DNA follows: TGTGCCAGCAGCTTGTGGGCTAGCGGGAGAAGTAGTGAGCAGTTCTTC. The chain is built from TRBV5-4 and TRBJ2-1; TRBD2 agrees at 10 bases. Unmatched junction bases numbered 10, after V lost 1 base and J lost 9 bases. The germline gives CDR1 SGHNT, CDR2 YYREEE (reference sequence). CDR3 length equals 16 residues. Drawing the rest from reference TRBV5-4 and TRBJ2-1, the complete variable domain is ETGVTQSPTHLIKTRGQQVTLRCSSQSGHNTVSWYQQALGQGPQFIFQYYREEENGRGNFPPRFSGLQFPNYSSELNVNALELDDSALYLCASSLWASGRSSEQFFGPGTRLTVL.

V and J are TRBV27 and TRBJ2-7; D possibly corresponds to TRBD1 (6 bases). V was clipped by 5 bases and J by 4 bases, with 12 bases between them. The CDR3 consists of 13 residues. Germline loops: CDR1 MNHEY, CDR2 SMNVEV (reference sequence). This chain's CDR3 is CASSTGTIYEQYF. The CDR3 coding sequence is TGTGCCAGCAGTACCGGGACAATATACGAGCAGTACTTC.